These 28 T cell receptor beta chains originate from one sample sequenced in a study of blood T cell repertoires in COVID-19. Clones were sequenced by immunoSEQ multiplex PCR, and TCRdb holds only the in-frame ones, with some missing. The sample consists of around 260,000 clones, approximately 81% of them appearing once. The sample taken for sequencing was peripheral blood. The receptors originated from a man in his sixties with acute or convalescent COVID-19.

V is TRBV29-1 and J is TRBJ2-7, with D hard to call. In germline, CDR1 is SQVTM, CDR2 ANQGSEA. V was clipped by 4 bases and J by 3 bases, with 7 bases between them. CDR3 length: 11 amino acids. This chain's CDR3 is CSVVTGYEQYF. The CDR3 DNA reads TGCAGCGTTGTAACCGGCTACGAGCAGTACTTC.

This clone was observed a few times. This sequence joins TRBV6-5 and TRBJ2-7; 8 bases are a match to TRBD1. CDR3 length equals 14 residues. V lost 6 bases to trimming and J lost 5 bases; unmatched junction nucleotides: 9. Germline-derived CDR1 and CDR2 are MNHEY and SVGAGI. The CDR3 loop reads CASSPRTGFHEQYF. The CDR3 DNA reads TGTGCCAGCAGCCCACGGACAGGGTTCCACGAGCAGTACTTC.

This clone has more than one count but fewer than ten. J is TRBJ1-1 and V is TRBV28; TRBD1 agrees at 7 bases. Unmatched junction bases numbered 11, after V lost 6 bases and J lost 4 bases. This CDR3 has 15 amino acids. Germline V gene data show CDR1 as MDHEN and CDR2 as SYDVKM. CDR3 sequence: CASRPGTAGPTEAFF. In DNA, the CDR3 is TGTGCCAGCAGGCCAGGGACAGCTGGGCCCACTGAAGCTTTCTTT.

In this sample, this clone turned up once. The chain uses TRBV7-2 and TRBJ1-2; TRBD1 is a possible D gene (6 bases). Trimming stripped 0 bases from V and 4 bases from J, with 12 bases between. The CDR3 has 15 residues. Per the germline V gene, CDR1 is SGHTA and CDR2 is FQGNSA. CDR3 nucleotides: TGTGCCAGCAGCTTAGCAGGCAGGGGAGCCTATGGCTACACCTTC. Translated: CASSLAGRGAYGYTF.

J is TRBJ1-4 and V is TRBV5-1; tentative D call: TRBD1 (6 bases). Germline V CDR1 and CDR2: SGHRS, YFSETQ. Trimming removed 7 bases from V and 5 bases from J, with 15 bases in between. The CDR3 totals 14 residues. This chain's CDR3 is CASGGAGQNEKLFF. The CDR3 nucleotides read TGCGCCAGCGGGGGCGCAGGACAGAATGAAAAACTGTTTTTT.

This clone has just one count. The chain employs TRBV19 and TRBJ2-7; the D gene is possibly TRBD2 (6 bases). V gave up 3 bases and J gave up 1 base, with 22 bases separating them. CDR1 is LNHDA, CDR2 SQIVND, per germline (reference sequence). This CDR3 contains 18 residues. The CDR3, as DNA: TGTGCCAGTAGTATGTGGACGGAGGGTGGAATGATATCCTACGAGCAGTACTTC. This translates into CASSMWTEGGMISYEQYF. Full variable domain (missing parts from reference TRBV19 and TRBJ2-7): DGGITQSPKYLFRKEGQNVTLSCEQNLNHDAMYWYRQDPGQGLRLIYYSQIVNDFQKGDIAEGYSVSREKKESFPLTVTSAQKNPTAFYLCASSMWTEGGMISYEQYFGPGTRLTVT.

The chain carries TRBV12-3 or TRBV12-4 and TRBJ2-3; D is perhaps TRBD1 (5 bases). The germline V and J ends were trimmed by 6 bases and 10 bases, with 14 bases remaining between them. CDR3 length: 12 amino acids. CDR3 nucleotides: TGTGCCAGCAGCTCTTGGCAGGGATCGCAGTATTTT. Translating gives CASSSWQGSQYF.

The V gene is TRBV7-9, the J gene TRBJ2-1; 12 nucleotides align to TRBD2. The CDR3 extends over 15 amino acids. Per the germline V gene, CDR1 is SEHNR and CDR2 is FQNEAQ (reference sequence). After removal of 6 bases from V and 5 bases from J, the junction contained 5 bases not matched to a gene. CDR3 nucleotides: TGTGCCAGCAGACACAGACTAGCGGGAGACAATGAGCAGTTCTTC. Residues: CASRHRLAGDNEQFF.

The chain employs TRBV19 and TRBJ1-4; 7 bases are a match to TRBD1. Germline lookup yields CDR1 LNHDA and CDR2 SQIVND (reference sequence). This CDR3 comprises 14 residues. Losses at the gene ends were 9 bases for V and 8 bases for J; bases not matched to a gene: 12. The CDR3 DNA follows: TGTGCCAGCAATAGACGACAGGGTCGAGAAAAACTGTTTTTT. Translation gives CASNRRQGREKLFF.

This chain joins TRBV10-3 and TRBJ2-1; D is ambiguous. CDR1 ENHRY and CDR2 SYGVKD come from the germline V gene. The CDR3 runs 16 residues. The V and J ends lost 2 bases and 0 bases respectively, with 11 bases between them. CDR3 sequence reads: CAISEPLSTSYNEQFF. The CDR3 bases are TGTGCCATCAGTGAGCCGCTTAGTACCTCCTACAATGAGCAGTTCTTC.

The gene calls are TRBV18 and TRBJ2-3; tentatively, D is TRBD2 (5 bases). CDR1 is KGHSH, CDR2 LQKENI, per germline. Between the trimmed V and J ends, which lost 3 bases and 2 bases, there was a span of 9 bases. This CDR3 has 14 residues. DNA of the CDR3: TGTGCCAGCTCACCGAATCGGGACACAGATACGCAGTATTTT. It yields the protein CASSPNRDTDTQYF.

The V call is TRBV10-2, the J call TRBJ2-5; 9 nucleotides align to TRBD1. V gave up 6 bases and J gave up 3 bases; unmatched junction bases: 5. This CDR3 has 14 amino acids. Germline V gene lookup returns CDR1 WSHSY and CDR2 SAAADI. In nucleotides, the CDR3 is TGCGCCAGCAGGGAGACAGGGGGTAAAGAGACCCAGTACTTC. As protein: CASRETGGKETQYF.

The V gene is TRBV4-1, the J gene TRBJ2-7; 7 nucleotides agree with TRBD1. Trimming cost V 1 base and J 3 bases; bases outside gene matches: 6. The length of the CDR3 is 15 residues. Germline V gives CDR1 MGHRA, CDR2 YSYEKL. The CDR3 here is CASSQAPTGIYEQYF. The CDR3 DNA reads TGCGCCAGCAGCCAAGCCCCGACAGGGATCTACGAGCAGTACTTC.

The chain employs TRBV7-9 and TRBJ1-1, with 9 positions matching TRBD1. In germline, CDR1 is SEHNR, CDR2 FQNEAQ (reference sequence). This CDR3 contains 15 residues. V lost 6 bases, J lost 3 bases, and 8 bases stayed unmatched. The CDR3, as DNA: TGTGCCAGCAGAGGTGACAGGGGGAAGGACACTGAAGCTTTCTTT. Translated: CASRGDRGKDTEAFF.

The rearrangement uses TRBV3-1 (or the pseudogene TRBV3-2) and TRBJ2-7; TRBD2 aligns across 8 bases. CDR3 length: 15 amino acids. The germline CDR1 and CDR2 sequences are LGHDT and YNNKEL (reference sequence). J lost 3 bases, V lost 2 bases, and 6 bases had no gene match. The DNA of the CDR3 is TGTGCCAGCAGCCAACCAGGAGCGGGGGACTACGAGCAGTACTTC. Residues: CASSQPGAGDYEQYF.

V and J are TRBV10-3 and TRBJ1-6, with TRBD1 identical over 8 bases. The CDR3 length is 15 residues. The germline CDR1 and CDR2 sequences are ENHRY and SYGVKD. With V trimmed by 7 bases and J by 7 bases, 9 bases remained unmatched. CDR3 amino acids: CAIKGEDRDNSPLHF. CDR3 DNA: TGTGCCATCAAGGGTGAGGACAGGGACAATTCACCCCTCCACTTT.

The genes are TRBV9 and TRBJ2-2; TRBD2 matches 10 bases. From germline, CDR1 is SGDLS and CDR2 YYNGEE. The CDR3 sequence is 15 residues long. The trim removed 6 bases at V and 3 bases at J, leaving 5 bases unmatched. The CDR3 sequence is CASKAGGPYTGELFF. The CDR3 DNA reads as TGTGCCAGCAAAGCGGGGGGGCCTTACACCGGGGAGCTGTTTTTT.

V gene TRBV6-6 combines with J gene TRBJ1-1, with D possibly being TRBD1 (5 bases). V was trimmed by 7 bases and J by 8 bases, leaving 17 bases between them. The CDR3 contains 13 residues. Germline loops: CDR1 MNHNY, CDR2 SVGAGI (reference sequence). The CDR3 here is CASNTGRVTEAFF. Here the CDR3 DNA reads TGTGCCAGCAACACCGGCAGGGTGACGGAAGCTTTCTTT.

The J gene is TRBJ2-7, the V gene TRBV18, with 8 bases aligning to TRBD1. CDR3 length equals 15 residues. Per the germline V gene, CDR1 is KGHSH and CDR2 is LQKENI. The V segment lost 1 base and the J segment 2 bases; nucleotides outside the gene matches: 4. CDR3 protein: CASSPQDRAAYEQYF. The CDR3 nucleotides read TGTGCCAGCTCACCACAGGACAGGGCGGCCTACGAGCAGTACTTC.

The genes are TRBV6-5 and TRBJ2-3, with TRBD1 as a possible D gene (5 bases). CDR1 and CDR2 (germline): MNHEY, SVGAGI. Trimming took off 2 bases at V and 6 bases at J, with 12 bases between the two ends. The CDR3 loop spans 14 amino acids. DNA for the CDR3: TGTGCCAGCAGTTACGGGGCTCTAGGGGATACGCAGTATTTT. Its protein is CASSYGALGDTQYF.

This clone was counted a few times. The rearrangement joins TRBV12-5 to TRBJ2-2; 9 nucleotides line up with TRBD2. Germline CDR1 is LGHNT and CDR2 is FRNRAP. J was trimmed by 6 bases and V by 5 bases; bases with no gene match: 4. The CDR3 is made up of 14 amino acids. The CDR3 protein is CASGVAGAAGELFF. The CDR3, as DNA: TGTGCTAGTGGTGTAGCGGGAGCCGCCGGGGAGCTGTTTTTT.

V is TRBV18 and J is TRBJ1-5, with 11 bases lining up with TRBD1. The CDR3 contains 14 residues. Per the germline V gene, CDR1 is KGHSH and CDR2 is LQKENI. J gave up 7 bases and V 3 bases, and 2 bases lay outside the gene matches. The CDR3 protein is CASSPGQGVQPQHF. The CDR3 DNA follows: TGTGCCAGCTCACCGGGACAGGGGGTACAGCCCCAGCATTTT. The variable domain in full, completed from reference TRBV18 and TRBJ1-5, reads NAGVMQNPRHLVRRRGQEARLRCSPMKGHSHVYWYRQLPEEGLKFMVYLQKENIIDESGMPKERFSAEFPKEGPSILRIQQVVRGDSAAYFCASSPGQGVQPQHFGDGTRLSIL.

The DNA of the CDR3 is TGTGCCATTGGGACAGGGCGGAACACTGAAGCTTTCTTT. Its translation is CAIGTGRNTEAFF. V and J are TRBV19 and TRBJ1-1; 9 nucleotides match TRBD1. V was clipped by 10 bases and J by 1 base; unmatched bases: 4. Germline V CDR1 and CDR2: LNHDA, SQIVND (reference sequence). This CDR3 is 13 amino acids long.

The CDR3 reads CASSQIEGNTEAFF. In nucleotides, the CDR3 is TGCGCCAGCAGCCAAATAGAGGGAAACACTGAAGCTTTCTTT. V usage is TRBV4-1 and J usage is TRBJ1-1; D uncertain. CDR1 is MGHRA and CDR2 is YSYEKL in the germline V gene. The CDR3 sequence is 14 residues long. V was pared by 2 bases and J by 2 bases, with 9 bases between.

Written as DNA, the CDR3 is TGCGCCAGCAGTGTCCCCGGGGGGATCGAGCAGTACTTC. Translation gives CASSVPGGIEQYF. The gene calls are TRBV10-2 and TRBJ2-7, with TRBD2 matching 7 bases. The J segment lost 6 bases and the V segment lost 4 bases, leaving 6 bases of the junction unmatched. The CDR3 sequence is 13 residues long. Germline CDR1 is WSHSY and CDR2 is SAAADI.

The chain joins TRBV5-1 to TRBJ2-7; 9 bases align to TRBD1. This CDR3 is built from 14 residues. Trimming at V came to 4 bases and at J to 5 bases, leaving 7 bases not matched to a gene. Germline CDR1 and CDR2: SGHRS and YFSETQ. The DNA of the CDR3 is TGCGCCAGCAGCGTGACAGGGGGGTTCGACGAGCAGTACTTC. This sequence encodes CASSVTGGFDEQYF.

The chain links TRBV4-2 to TRBJ2-1; D remains ambiguous. CDR1 LGHNA and CDR2 YNFKEQ come from the germline V gene. This CDR3 comprises 13 residues. The V and J ends lost 2 bases and 6 bases respectively, with 8 bases between them. The CDR3 DNA sequence: TGTGCCAGCAGCCAAATGGGCCGCAATGAGCAGTTCTTC. This encodes CASSQMGRNEQFF.

This clone was observed once. The CDR3 DNA reads TGTGCCAGTAGTATAGTTGGCGGGAGAGAGGCAGATACGCAGTATTTT. Its protein is CASSIVGGREADTQYF. This chain joins TRBV19 and TRBJ2-3; 7 nucleotides match TRBD2. V dropped 1 base and J dropped 4; count of bases not matched to a gene: 8. CDR1 and CDR2 (germline): LNHDA, SQIVND (reference sequence). There are 16 residues in the CDR3.